The 29 T cell receptor beta chains presented below share a single source sample, sequenced in a study of stem cell transplantation in POMP-related autoinflammatory disease. The protocol was immunoSEQ multiplex PCR, while the TCRdb copy is restricted to in-frame clones and leaves out a portion. This table has around 2,500 clones, more than 85% appearing once. Material: CD4+ follicular helper T cells (Tfh) from PBMCs, obtained after stem cell transplantation. The receptor source for this set is a human patient with POMP-related autoinflammation and immune dysregulation (PRAID). Some T cells here may be from the graft donor.

The chain couples TRBV14 to TRBJ1-6, with D possibly TRBD1 on 6 matching bases. Per germline, CDR1 SGHDN and CDR2 FVKESK. The V and J ends lost 4 bases and 10 bases respectively, with 17 bases between them. The CDR3 runs to 15 residues. In DNA, the CDR3 is TGTGCCAGCAGCCCCCAACAGGGTCTGGGATCACCCCTCCACTTT. As protein: CASSPQQGLGSPLHF.

The chain employs TRBV11-2 and TRBJ1-5, with D perhaps matching TRBD1 (5 bases). Trimming shortened V by 2 bases and J by 0 bases, and 8 bases separated the two germline ends. This CDR3 spans 15 amino acids. Per germline, CDR1 SGHAT and CDR2 FQNNGV. In nucleotides, the CDR3 is TGTGCCAGCAGCTTAACAGGACATAGCAATCAGCCCCAGCATTTT. Encoded protein: CASSLTGHSNQPQHF.

The chain joins TRBV7-9 to TRBJ2-1; TRBD2 matches at 7 bases. Germline trimming cut 1 base from V and 8 bases from J; bases unmatched to any gene: 11. In germline, CDR1 is SEHNR, CDR2 FQNEAQ (reference sequence). This CDR3 has 16 residues. The CDR3 bases are TGTGCCAGCAGCTTAGGCGGGCTAGCGGTCCCCCATGAGCAGTTCTTC. Translation: CASSLGGLAVPHEQFF.

The sample holds one count of this clone. The chain carries TRBV20-1 and TRBJ2-1; a possible D gene is TRBD2 (6 bases). The CDR3 covers 14 residues. The germline gives CDR1 DFQATT, CDR2 SNEGSKA (reference sequence). V lost 3 bases and J 0 bases, leaving 9 bases between the germline ends. The CDR3 spells CSASGTSSYNEQFF. The DNA for the CDR3 is TGCAGTGCTAGTGGGACTTCCTCCTACAATGAGCAGTTCTTC.

This clone was observed a few times. The V call is TRBV15, the J call TRBJ1-2; D possibly corresponds to TRBD1 (5 bases). The CDR3 has 12 amino acids. Germline lookup yields CDR1 LNHNV and CDR2 YYDKDF (reference sequence). Trimming pared 1 base from V and 7 bases from J, leaving 7 bases between. The CDR3 protein is CATSRGGVGYTF. The CDR3 DNA is TGTGCCACCAGCAGAGGGGGGGTTGGCTACACCTTC.

V is TRBV27 and J is TRBJ2-7; 11 bases fit TRBD2. Per germline, CDR1 MNHEY and CDR2 SMNVEV (reference sequence). Trimming cost V 7 bases and J 4 bases; bases outside gene matches: 15. The CDR3 has 17 amino acids. The CDR3 protein is CASNKGGTSGSWYEQYF. For the CDR3, the DNA is TGTGCCAGCAACAAAGGGGGAACTAGCGGGAGTTGGTACGAGCAGTACTTC.

The chain is built from TRBV10-3 and TRBJ2-1, with D possibly TRBD2 on 6 matching bases. This CDR3 comprises 13 residues. Trimming cost V 3 bases and J 4 bases, with 7 bases left between them. Looked up from germline, CDR1 is ENHRY and CDR2 is SYGVKD. CDR3 amino acids: CAISEGTYNEQFF. In nucleotides, the CDR3 is TGTGCCATCAGTGAAGGGACTTACAATGAGCAGTTCTTC.

In its sample, this clone was seen a few times. The V and J genes are TRBV6-4 and TRBJ2-7, with 9 bases that match TRBD1. Trimming removed 6 bases from V and 4 bases from J; junction bases left unmatched: 7. The CDR3 is 14 residues long. Germline CDR1 is MRHNA and CDR2 is SNTAGT. The CDR3 region is CASRPGTGSYEQYV. The DNA of the CDR3 is TGTGCCAGCAGACCGGGGACAGGGAGTTACGAGCAGTACGTC.

This chain connects TRBV19 to TRBJ1-2; D is perhaps TRBD1 (6 bases). Germline CDR1 is LNHDA and CDR2 is SQIVND (reference sequence). Between the trimmed V and J ends, which lost 8 bases and 2 bases, there was a span of 18 bases. The CDR3 spans 15 residues. The CDR3 sequence is CASLPDRRSNYGYTF. CDR3 bases: TGTGCCAGTCTTCCCGACAGGAGGTCGAACTATGGCTACACCTTC.

The V call is TRBV28, the J call TRBJ2-5; 9 bases agree with TRBD2. CDR3 size: 14 residues. Trimming at V came to 5 bases and at J to 5 bases, leaving 6 bases not matched to a gene. Germline CDR1 reads MDHEN; CDR2 reads SYDVKM. The CDR3 nucleotides are TGTGCCAGCAGTCTGGGACTAGCCACGGAGACCCAGTACTTC. The encoded protein is CASSLGLATETQYF.

J is TRBJ2-3 and V is TRBV24-1; TRBD2 aligns across 10 bases. Trimming cost V 5 bases and J 2 bases; bases outside gene matches: 12. The CDR3 is made up of 18 amino acids. CDR1 and CDR2 (germline): KGHDR, SFDVKD. The CDR3: CATSGAAGGPRATDTQYF. The DNA for the CDR3 is TGTGCCACCAGTGGGGCAGCGGGAGGGCCCCGTGCCACAGATACGCAGTATTTT.

V and J are TRBV27 and TRBJ2-5, with 11 bases lining up with TRBD1. Per the germline V gene, CDR1 is MNHEY and CDR2 is SMNVEV (reference sequence). The V and J ends lost 5 bases and 5 bases, in that order; junction bases with no gene match: 4. The length of the CDR3 is 14 residues. CDR3 in DNA: TGTGCCAGCAGTCCGGGACAGGGGGTCGAGACCCAGTACTTC. Translated: CASSPGQGVETQYF.

CDR3 region: CSASPWGGSSYEQYF. The CDR3, as DNA: TGCAGTGCTAGTCCTTGGGGTGGGAGCTCCTACGAGCAGTACTTC. V usage is TRBV20-1 and J usage is TRBJ2-7, with a possible D match to TRBD2 (5 bases). This CDR3 is built from 15 residues. Trimming removed 3 bases from V and 0 bases from J, with 15 bases in between. Germline V gene sequence: CDR1 DFQATT, CDR2 SNEGSKA (reference sequence).

This clone was detected only once. The chain is built from TRBV21-1 and TRBJ1-2. TRBV21-1 is an annotated pseudogene. The CDR3 consists of 13 residues. This chain's CDR3 is CASSPQPGDGYTF. CDR3 coding DNA: TGTGCCAGCAGCCCCCAGCCAGGAGACGGCTACACCTTC.

The J gene is TRBJ1-1, the V gene TRBV13; the D is unclear. Trimming took off 3 bases at V and 0 bases at J, with 5 bases between the two ends. CDR3 length: 13 amino acids. Germline CDR1 PRHDT, CDR2 FYEKMQ (reference sequence). CDR3 amino acids: CASSLKVNTEAFF. In DNA form, the CDR3 reads TGTGCCAGCAGCTTGAAAGTGAACACTGAAGCTTTCTTT.

The genes are TRBV7-9 and TRBJ2-1; 11 bases align to TRBD2. In germline, CDR1 is SEHNR, CDR2 FQNEAQ (reference sequence). This CDR3 is 15 amino acids long. Losses at the gene ends were 5 bases for V and 6 bases for J; bases not matched to a gene: 6. The CDR3 coding sequence is TGTGCCAGCAGCCTAACTAGCGGGGGCTTCAATGAGCAGTTCTTC. It encodes CASSLTSGGFNEQFF.

This clone showed up just a few times. The chain carries TRBV2 and TRBJ1-6; the D is unclear. Germline V gene lookup returns CDR1 SNHLY and CDR2 FYNNEI. The V end was cut by 1 base, the J end by 10 bases, with 11 bases between. The CDR3 has 14 residues. The CDR3, as DNA: TGTGCCAGCAGTGAAGGACTGGTTGGGTCACCCCTCCACTTT. Its protein is CASSEGLVGSPLHF.

The chain joins TRBV27 to TRBJ2-3, with TRBD2 identical over 10 bases. The CDR3 consists of 19 residues. The germline V gene has CDR1 MNHEY and CDR2 SMNVEV (reference sequence). V shed 5 bases, J shed 5 bases, and the junction held 19 bases outside the gene matches. CDR3 in amino acids: CASSLTLPGLASSRDTQYF. CDR3 sequence (DNA): TGTGCCAGCAGTCTAACATTACCGGGACTAGCGAGTTCTAGAGATACGCAGTATTTT.

A few counts support this clone. V and J are TRBV5-1 and TRBJ2-2, with D unresolved. CDR3 length: 14 amino acids. With 0 bases removed from V and 7 bases from J, the gap between germline ends came to 10 bases. CDR1 is SGHRS and CDR2 is YFSETQ in the germline V gene. CDR3 in DNA: TGCGCCAGCAGCTTGGCCCTAGGATTCGGGGAGCTGTTTTTT. This sequence encodes CASSLALGFGELFF.

V is TRBV5-6 and J is TRBJ1-5; D possibly corresponds to TRBD1 (6 bases). The CDR3 sequence is 14 residues long. The germline gives CDR1 SGHDT, CDR2 YYEEEE. V was trimmed by 4 bases and J by 4 bases, leaving 12 bases between them. The CDR3 sequence: CASSPQGWNQPQHF. The CDR3 nucleotides read TGTGCCAGCAGCCCCCAGGGGTGGAATCAGCCCCAGCATTTT.

The chain uses TRBV29-1 and TRBJ2-5; no definite D call. The CDR3 consists of 13 residues. CDR1 and CDR2 (germline): SQVTM, ANQGSEA. The ends were cut back, 4 bases at V and 5 bases at J, with 14 bases in the middle. DNA of the CDR3: TGCAGCGTTGGAGATGGGATCCCCGAGACCCAGTACTTC. It yields the protein CSVGDGIPETQYF.

This rearrangement joins TRBV11-3 to TRBJ2-1; 11 positions match TRBD2. The trim removed 6 bases at V and 7 bases at J, leaving 11 bases unmatched. Germline assignment: CDR1 SGHNT and CDR2 YENEEA. CDR3 length: 16 amino acids. The CDR3 nucleotides are TGTGCCAGCAGTCATAGGTCGGTAGCGGGAGGGAATGAGCAGTTCTTC. Protein product: CASSHRSVAGGNEQFF.

The V gene is TRBV7-3, the J gene TRBJ2-1; no clear D. The CDR3 spans 13 residues. Germline V gene data show CDR1 as SGHTA and CDR2 as FQGTGA. Trimming stripped 3 bases from V and 6 bases from J, with 9 bases between. Written as DNA, the CDR3 is TGTGCCAGCAGCTTCGGCCACGGCAATGAGCAGTTCTTC. Protein: CASSFGHGNEQFF.

CDR3 amino acids: CASSLFSGGGWTEAFF. In nucleotides, the CDR3 is TGTGCCAGCAGCTTATTCTCAGGGGGCGGGTGGACTGAAGCTTTCTTT. The V gene is TRBV7-2, the J gene TRBJ1-1; the match to TRBD1 covers 8 bases. V lost 2 bases and J lost 5; bases outside the gene matches: 10. The CDR3 has 16 amino acids. Germline V gene sequence: CDR1 SGHTA, CDR2 FQGNSA. The full variable domain, its missing parts supplied by reference TRBV7-2 and TRBJ1-1, is GAGVSQSPSNKVTEKGKDVELRCDPISGHTALYWYRQSLGQGLEFLIYFQGNSAPDKSGLPSDRFSAERTGGSVSTLTIQRTQQEDSAVYLCASSLFSGGGWTEAFFGQGTRLTVV.

CDR3 in amino acids: CASRDTATNEKLFF. Here the CDR3 DNA reads TGTGCCAGCAGGGACACTGCAACTAATGAAAAACTGTTTTTT. The genes are TRBV6-5 and TRBJ1-4, with TRBD1 as a possible D gene (5 bases). Trimming cost V 6 bases and J 0 bases, with 8 bases left between them. Germline assignment: CDR1 MNHEY and CDR2 SVGAGI. The length of the CDR3 is 14 residues.

The V call is TRBV5-8, the J call TRBJ1-5; TRBD1 is a possible D gene (5 bases). Trimming took 0 bases from V and 4 from J, leaving 11 bases between them. The CDR3 has 15 amino acids. Germline CDR1 is SGHTS and CDR2 is YDEGEE. This CDR3 reads CASSLGWGFNQPQHF. CDR3 nucleotide sequence: TGTGCCAGCAGCTTGGGTTGGGGGTTTAATCAGCCCCAGCATTTT.

This chain links TRBV9 with TRBJ1-2; the D is unclear. Germline lookup yields CDR1 SGDLS and CDR2 YYNGEE. The CDR3 length is 15 residues. The V gene lost 0 bases and the J gene lost 1 base, with 10 bases spanning the gap. CDR3 sequence (DNA): TGTGCCAGCAGCGTAGTTGATGGGAATAACTATGGCTACACCTTC. It is translated as CASSVVDGNNYGYTF.

V and J are TRBV27 and TRBJ2-3, with D tentatively TRBD1 or TRBD2 (5 bases each). Trimming took off 4 bases at V and 5 bases at J, with 19 bases between the two ends. The CDR3 runs 16 residues. Germline CDR1 reads MNHEY; CDR2 reads SMNVEV (reference sequence). The CDR3 nucleotides read TGTGCCAGCAGTTCCCCCGGGACCCTCGCGGGAGATACGCAGTATTTT. It codes for CASSSPGTLAGDTQYF.

The rearrangement links TRBV9 to TRBJ1-4, with D hard to call. The ends were cut back, 0 bases at V and 2 bases at J, with 11 bases in the middle. The CDR3 spans 16 residues. CDR1 and CDR2 (germline): SGDLS, YYNGEE. CDR3 sequence reads: CASSVEGPGTNEKLFF. In DNA, the CDR3 is TGTGCCAGCAGCGTAGAGGGTCCCGGGACTAATGAAAAACTGTTTTTT.